This record concerns one TCR beta chain sequence. There is no known antigen for this receptor. Base-call qualities are not available, and no considerably larger clone is one nucleotide away. In the paper's terms, the treatment or condition label means: live attenuated yellow fever vaccine strain. PBMCs were isolated from peripheral blood using a standard Ficoll-Paque protocol. Dynabeads CD4 and CD8 positive selection kits were used to isolate the CD4 and CD8 T-cell fractions. TriZol was used to extract RNA from bulk PBMCs, from CD4 and CD8 fractions, and from dextramer-positive and dextramer-negative fractions. This sample is part of a study of T cells after yellow fever vaccination (dated by TCRdb to between 2018 and 2021). Describing the broader study: Libraries from fractions with low cell numbers were prepared with the SMART-Seq v4 Ultra Low Input RNA kit. Bulk TCR alpha and beta repertoires were sequenced longitudinally to track T-cell clones before and after primary and booster YFV17D yellow fever vaccination. Two healthy male donors, one aged 18 to 30 and one aged 30 to 39 years, were included in the cohort. Blood samples were taken at several timepoints before and after primary and secondary immunization, and bulk PBMC replicates and cell subsets were isolated. Here is what the overall study found, with its caveats: A small fraction of clonotypes appeared in both the CD4 and CD8 compartments, likely as a result of convergent recombination. After the booster, most of the clones that had expanded following primary vaccination were detected again (96% of CD4 and around 87% of CD8), which suggests that memory was broadly maintained. The secondary T-cell response was found to be weaker but faster than the primary response, with a peak reached on day 5 rather than on day 15. Because the study included only two donors, the extent to which the findings can be generalized is limited. FACS-sorted repertoires could contain abundant contaminating clonotypes from the bulk population, so computational filtering was required.

Synthesis of TCR cDNA relied on 5'RACE template switching, a step that introduced a universal primer site along with unique molecular identifiers. Priming of cDNA synthesis was performed from both the TCR alpha and TCR beta constant segments. Libraries were amplified in two PCR steps, with sample barcodes and sequencing adapters added in the second step. Libraries were sequenced on Illumina HiSeq 2500 (2x100 bp) or NovaSeq (2x150 bp). The paper's data handling went like this. Demultiplexing of reads and collapsing into UMI consensus sequences were performed with MIGEC, and V(D)J alignment was carried out with MiXCR. Vaccine-responding clonotypes were identified with edgeR using replicate PBMC samples, with FDR below 0.01 and a log2 fold change above 5 up to day 15 being required. Each bulk clonotype received a CD4 or CD8 identity based on whether the sequenced CD4 or CD8 repertoire contained that clonotype at higher abundance. TCRdb reran the public reads through fastp at Q25 and MiXCR, keeping productive beta chains. Rows matching on CDR3 protein sequence are summarized as one entry with the most common DNA and genes. These V and J calls are TCRdb output, not the study's own analysis. Recorded for this sample are roughly 260,000 distinct CDR3 sequences; roughly 13% of them occurred a single time. The ten largest make up 0.45% to 0.65% of the sample.

The CDR3 starts with the cysteine, ends with the phenylalanine, and has 12 residues. Only the CDR3 part of the read is kept: 36 bases, read in frame from the first base. The CDR1 and CDR2 encoded by the germline V gene (reference sequence) are SGHNT and YYREEE. From V the trimming removes 3 bases and from J it removes 7 bases, while the gene matches leave 4 bases of the junction unaccounted for. Recombination linked TRBV5-4 to TRBJ2-7; 7 nucleotides in the junction match TRBD1. The source is a man aged 30-40 years who received the YFV17D yellow fever vaccine. This specimen consisted of CD4+ T cells sorted from PBMCs, obtained 45 days after the yellow fever booster vaccination. The DNA sequence follows: TGTGCCAGCAGCTACACAGGGGCGGAGCAGTACTTC. This yields the protein CASSYTGAEQYF.